This T cell receptor (beta chain) is from a study of shared clonotypes between healthy human individuals. Here immunoSEQ multiplex PCR was the method, and the copy in TCRdb shows in-frame clones only, minus some. The table has fewer than 2.5 million clones, more than 85% seen once; the top ten hold approximately 0.35%. With 3 bases clipped from V and 6 bases from J, the junction kept 9 bases outside the gene matches. Germline V gene data show CDR1 as MNHNS and CDR2 as SASEGT. The CDR3 spans 15 residues. This chain uses TRBV6-1 with TRBJ2-3; 7 bases are shared with TRBD1. The receptor was derived from a man younger than 35 in good health. Some clones in this sample may be carry-over from other donors' samples. The sequenced sample consisted of naive CD4+ T cells from PBMCs. As for subset: CD45RA+ positively selected. The CDR3 loop reads CASSERQGRGDTQYF. As DNA, the CDR3 is TGTGCCAGCAGTGAGAGACAGGGTAGAGGTGATACGCAGTATTTT.